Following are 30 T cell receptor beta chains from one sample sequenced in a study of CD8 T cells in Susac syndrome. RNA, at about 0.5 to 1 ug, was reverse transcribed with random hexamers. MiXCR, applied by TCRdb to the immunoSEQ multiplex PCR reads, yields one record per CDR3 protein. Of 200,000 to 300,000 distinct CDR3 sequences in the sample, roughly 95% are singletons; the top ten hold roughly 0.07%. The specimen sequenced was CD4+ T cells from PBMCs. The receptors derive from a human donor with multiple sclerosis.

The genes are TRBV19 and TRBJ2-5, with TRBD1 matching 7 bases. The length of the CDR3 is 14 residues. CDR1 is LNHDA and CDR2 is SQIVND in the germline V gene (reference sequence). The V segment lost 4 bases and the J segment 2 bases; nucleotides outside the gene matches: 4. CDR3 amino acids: CASSNPGQQETQYF. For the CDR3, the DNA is TGTGCCAGTAGTAACCCGGGACAGCAAGAGACCCAGTACTTC.

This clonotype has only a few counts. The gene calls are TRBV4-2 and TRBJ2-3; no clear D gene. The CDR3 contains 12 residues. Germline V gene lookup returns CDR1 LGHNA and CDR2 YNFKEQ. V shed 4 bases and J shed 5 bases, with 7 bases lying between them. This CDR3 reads CASSPTGDTQYF. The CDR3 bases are TGTGCCAGCAGCCCGACCGGAGATACGCAGTATTTT.

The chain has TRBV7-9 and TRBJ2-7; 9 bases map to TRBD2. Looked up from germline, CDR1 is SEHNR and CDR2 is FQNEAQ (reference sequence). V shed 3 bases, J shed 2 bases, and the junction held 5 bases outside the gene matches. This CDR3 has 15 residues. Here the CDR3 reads CASSFRAGGPYEQYF. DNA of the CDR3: TGTGCCAGCAGCTTTCGAGCGGGGGGCCCCTACGAGCAGTACTTC.

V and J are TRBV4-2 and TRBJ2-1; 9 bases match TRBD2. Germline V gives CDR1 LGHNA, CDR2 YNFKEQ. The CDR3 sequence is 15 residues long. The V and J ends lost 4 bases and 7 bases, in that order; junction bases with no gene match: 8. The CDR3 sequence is CASSPGLAPGNEQFF. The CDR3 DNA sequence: TGTGCCAGCAGCCCGGGACTAGCCCCGGGGAATGAGCAGTTCTTC.

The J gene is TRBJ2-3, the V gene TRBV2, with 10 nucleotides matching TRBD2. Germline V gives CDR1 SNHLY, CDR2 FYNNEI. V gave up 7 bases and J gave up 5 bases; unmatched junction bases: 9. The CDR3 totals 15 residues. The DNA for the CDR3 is TGTGCCAGCACTAAAAGCGGGAGGGCCTTAGATACGCAGTATTTT. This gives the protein CASTKSGRALDTQYF. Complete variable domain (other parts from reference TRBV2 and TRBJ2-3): EPEVTQTPSHQVTQMGQEVILRCVPISNHLYFYWYRQILGQKVEFLVSFYNNEISEKSEIFDDQFSVERPDGSNFTLKIRSTKLEDSAMYFCASTKSGRALDTQYFGPGTRLTVL.

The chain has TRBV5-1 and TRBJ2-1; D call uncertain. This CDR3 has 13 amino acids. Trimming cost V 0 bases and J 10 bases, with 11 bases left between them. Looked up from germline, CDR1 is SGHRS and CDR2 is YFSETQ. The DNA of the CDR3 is TGCGCCAGCAGCTTGGGGGTAAACACGGAGCAGTTCTTC. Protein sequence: CASSLGVNTEQFF.

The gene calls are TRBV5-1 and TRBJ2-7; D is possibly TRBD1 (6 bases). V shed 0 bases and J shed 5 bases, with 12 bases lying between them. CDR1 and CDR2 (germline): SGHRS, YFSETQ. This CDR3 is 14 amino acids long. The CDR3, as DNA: TGCGCCAGCAGCTTGGTACAGGGACCCAACGAGCAGTACTTC. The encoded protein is CASSLVQGPNEQYF. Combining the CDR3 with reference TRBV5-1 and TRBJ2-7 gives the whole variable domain KAGVTQTPRYLIKTRGQQVTLSCSPISGHRSVSWYQQTPGQGLQFLFEYFSETQRNKGNFPGRFSGRQFSNSRSEMNVSTLELGDSALYLCASSLVQGPNEQYFGPGTRLTVT.

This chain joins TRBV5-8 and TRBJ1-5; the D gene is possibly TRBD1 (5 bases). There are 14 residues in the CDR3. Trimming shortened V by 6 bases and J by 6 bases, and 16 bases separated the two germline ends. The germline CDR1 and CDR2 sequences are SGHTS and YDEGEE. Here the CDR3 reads CASTPWKGVQPQHF. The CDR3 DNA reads TGTGCCAGCACCCCGTGGAAAGGGGTTCAGCCCCAGCATTTT.

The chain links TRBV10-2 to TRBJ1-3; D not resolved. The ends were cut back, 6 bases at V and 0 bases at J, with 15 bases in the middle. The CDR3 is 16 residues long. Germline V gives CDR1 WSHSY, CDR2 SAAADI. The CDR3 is CASRDAKRSSGNTIYF. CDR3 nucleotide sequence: TGCGCCAGCAGGGACGCCAAGAGAAGCTCTGGAAACACCATATATTTT.

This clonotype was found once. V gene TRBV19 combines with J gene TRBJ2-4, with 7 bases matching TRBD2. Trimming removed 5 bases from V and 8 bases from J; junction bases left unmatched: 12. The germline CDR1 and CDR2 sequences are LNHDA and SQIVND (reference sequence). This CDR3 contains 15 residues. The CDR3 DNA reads TGTGCCAGTAGTTTCGCCGGGACTATGGGGGACATTCAGTACTTC. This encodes CASSFAGTMGDIQYF.

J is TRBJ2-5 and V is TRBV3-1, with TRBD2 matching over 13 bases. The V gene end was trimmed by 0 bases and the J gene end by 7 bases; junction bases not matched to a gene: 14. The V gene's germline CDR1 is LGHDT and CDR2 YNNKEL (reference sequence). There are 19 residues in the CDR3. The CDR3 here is CASSQDHPQLAGGPGTQYF. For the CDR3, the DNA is TGTGCCAGCAGCCAAGATCATCCGCAACTAGCGGGGGGGCCTGGGACCCAGTACTTC.

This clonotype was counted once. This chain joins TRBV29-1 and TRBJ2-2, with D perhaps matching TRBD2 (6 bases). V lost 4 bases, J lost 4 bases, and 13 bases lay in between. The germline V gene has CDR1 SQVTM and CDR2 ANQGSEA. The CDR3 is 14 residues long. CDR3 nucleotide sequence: TGCAGCGTTGGGGGGGTCAGGAGCACCGGGGAGCTGTTTTTT. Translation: CSVGGVRSTGELFF.

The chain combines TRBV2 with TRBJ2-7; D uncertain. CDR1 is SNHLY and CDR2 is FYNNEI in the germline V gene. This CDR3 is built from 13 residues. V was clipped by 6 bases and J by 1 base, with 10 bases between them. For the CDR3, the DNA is TGTGCCAGCAGCCCGGACGGATCCTACGAGCAGTACGTC. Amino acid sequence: CASSPDGSYEQYV.

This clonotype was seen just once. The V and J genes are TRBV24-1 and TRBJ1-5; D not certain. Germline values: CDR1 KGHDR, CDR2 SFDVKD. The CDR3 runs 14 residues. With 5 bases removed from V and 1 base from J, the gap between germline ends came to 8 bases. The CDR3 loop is CATSGEWSNQPQHF. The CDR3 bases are TGTGCCACCAGTGGGGAGTGGAGCAATCAGCCCCAGCATTTT.

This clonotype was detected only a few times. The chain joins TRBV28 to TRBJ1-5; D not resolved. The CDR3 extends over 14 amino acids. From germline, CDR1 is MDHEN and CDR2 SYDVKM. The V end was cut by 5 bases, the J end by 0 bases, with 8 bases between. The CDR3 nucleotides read TGTGCCAGCAGTCTGGACGGTAGCAATCAGCCCCAGCATTTT. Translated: CASSLDGSNQPQHF. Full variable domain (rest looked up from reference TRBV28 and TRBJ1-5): DVKVTQSSRYLVKRTGEKVFLECVQDMDHENMFWYRQDPGLGLRLIYFSYDVKMKEKGDIPEGYSVSREKKERFSLILESASTNQTSMYLCASSLDGSNQPQHFGDGTRLSIL.

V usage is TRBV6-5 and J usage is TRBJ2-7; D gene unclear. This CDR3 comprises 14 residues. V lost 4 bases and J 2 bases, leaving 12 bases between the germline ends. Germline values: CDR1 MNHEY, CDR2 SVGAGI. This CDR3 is CASSLQLPAYEQYF. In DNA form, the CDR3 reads TGTGCCAGCAGTTTACAGCTACCTGCCTACGAGCAGTACTTC.

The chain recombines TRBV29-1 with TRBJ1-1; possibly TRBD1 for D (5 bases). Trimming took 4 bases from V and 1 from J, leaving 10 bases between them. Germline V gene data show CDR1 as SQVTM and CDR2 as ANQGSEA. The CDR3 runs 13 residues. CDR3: CSVGRGGNTEAFF. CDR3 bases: TGCAGCGTTGGGAGGGGCGGGAACACTGAAGCTTTCTTT.

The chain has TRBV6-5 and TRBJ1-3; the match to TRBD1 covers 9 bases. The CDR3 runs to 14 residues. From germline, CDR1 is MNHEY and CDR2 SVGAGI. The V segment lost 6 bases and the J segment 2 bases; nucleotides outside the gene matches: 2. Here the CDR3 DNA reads TGTGCCAGCAGGGACAGGGGCACTGGAAACACCATATATTTT. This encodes CASRDRGTGNTIYF.

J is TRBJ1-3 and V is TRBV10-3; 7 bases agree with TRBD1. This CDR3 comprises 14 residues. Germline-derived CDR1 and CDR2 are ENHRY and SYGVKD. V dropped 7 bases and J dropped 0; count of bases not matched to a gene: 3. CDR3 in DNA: TGTGCCATCACCTGGGACAGCTCTGGAAACACCATATATTTT. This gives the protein CAITWDSSGNTIYF.

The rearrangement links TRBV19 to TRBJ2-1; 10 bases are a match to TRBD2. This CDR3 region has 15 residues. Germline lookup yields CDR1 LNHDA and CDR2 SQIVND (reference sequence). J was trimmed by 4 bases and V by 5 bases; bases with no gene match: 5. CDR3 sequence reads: CASSVSGGQYNEQFF. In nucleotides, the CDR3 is TGTGCCAGTAGTGTTAGCGGGGGGCAGTACAATGAGCAGTTCTTC.

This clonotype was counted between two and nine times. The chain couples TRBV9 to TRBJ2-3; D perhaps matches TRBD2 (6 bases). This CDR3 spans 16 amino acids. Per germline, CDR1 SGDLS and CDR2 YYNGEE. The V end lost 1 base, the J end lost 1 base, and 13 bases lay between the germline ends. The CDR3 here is CASSVSPGVGTDTQYF. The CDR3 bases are TGTGCCAGCAGCGTATCTCCGGGAGTTGGCACAGATACGCAGTATTTT.

This chain's CDR3 is CASSLALLGEDTQYF. DNA of the CDR3: TGCGCCAGCAGCTTGGCCTTGTTGGGTGAGGATACGCAGTATTTT. This chain links TRBV5-1 with TRBJ2-3; D not resolved. The CDR3 is 15 amino acids. The V end lost 0 bases, the J end lost 6 bases, and 14 bases lay between the germline ends. CDR1 SGHRS and CDR2 YFSETQ come from the germline V gene.

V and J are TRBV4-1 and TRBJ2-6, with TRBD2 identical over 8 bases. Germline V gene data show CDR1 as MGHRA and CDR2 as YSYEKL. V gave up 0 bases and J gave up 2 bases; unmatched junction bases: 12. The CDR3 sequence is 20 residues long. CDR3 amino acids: CASSQEGGGRPRPGANVLTF. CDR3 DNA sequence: TGCGCCAGCAGCCAAGAGGGTGGCGGGAGGCCGAGGCCTGGGGCCAACGTCCTGACTTTC.

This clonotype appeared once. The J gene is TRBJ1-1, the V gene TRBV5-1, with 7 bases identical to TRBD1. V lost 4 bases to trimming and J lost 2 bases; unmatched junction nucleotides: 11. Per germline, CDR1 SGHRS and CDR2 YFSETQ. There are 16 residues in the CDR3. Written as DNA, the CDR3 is TGCGCCAGCAGCCTCCTAACAGGGGTACGTAACACTGAAGCTTTCTTT. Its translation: CASSLLTGVRNTEAFF.

DNA of the CDR3: TGTGCCAGCAGCCCCCAGGGGGCTCAGAATTCACCCCTCCACTTT. As protein: CASSPQGAQNSPLHF. The V call is TRBV16, the J call TRBJ1-6; TRBD1 agrees at 8 bases. The CDR3 is made up of 15 amino acids. V shed 4 bases and J 7 bases; nucleotides not matched to a gene: 6. Germline CDR1 reads KGHSY; CDR2 reads FQNENV.

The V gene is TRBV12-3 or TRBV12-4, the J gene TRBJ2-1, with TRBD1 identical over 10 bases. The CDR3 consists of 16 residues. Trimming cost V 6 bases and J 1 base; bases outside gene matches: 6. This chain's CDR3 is CASRRGQGVSYNEQFF. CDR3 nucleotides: TGTGCCAGCAGGCGAGGACAGGGGGTGTCCTACAATGAGCAGTTCTTC.

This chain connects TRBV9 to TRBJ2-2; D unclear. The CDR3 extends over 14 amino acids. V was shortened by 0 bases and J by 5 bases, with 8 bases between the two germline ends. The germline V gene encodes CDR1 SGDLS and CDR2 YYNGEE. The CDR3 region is CASSVEVGTGELFF. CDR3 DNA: TGTGCCAGCAGCGTAGAGGTGGGGACCGGGGAGCTGTTTTTT.

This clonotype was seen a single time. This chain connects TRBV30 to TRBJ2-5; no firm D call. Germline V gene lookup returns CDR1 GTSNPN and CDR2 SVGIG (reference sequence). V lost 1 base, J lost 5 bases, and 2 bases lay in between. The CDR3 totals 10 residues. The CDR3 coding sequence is TGTGCCTGGAGTGCCGAGACCCAGTACTTC. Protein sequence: CAWSAETQYF.

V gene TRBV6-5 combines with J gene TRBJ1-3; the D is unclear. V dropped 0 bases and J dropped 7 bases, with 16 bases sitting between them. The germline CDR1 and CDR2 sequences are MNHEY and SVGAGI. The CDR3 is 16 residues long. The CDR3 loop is CASSYSAGGKRNTIYF. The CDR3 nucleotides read TGTGCCAGCAGTTACTCGGCTGGCGGGAAGAGGAACACCATATATTTT.

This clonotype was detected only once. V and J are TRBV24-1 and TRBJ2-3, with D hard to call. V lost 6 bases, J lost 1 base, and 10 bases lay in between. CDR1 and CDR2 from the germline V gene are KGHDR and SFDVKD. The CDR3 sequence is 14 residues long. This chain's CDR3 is CATSTSRRTDTQYF. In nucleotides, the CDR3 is TGTGCCACCAGTACCTCAAGACGCACAGATACGCAGTATTTT.